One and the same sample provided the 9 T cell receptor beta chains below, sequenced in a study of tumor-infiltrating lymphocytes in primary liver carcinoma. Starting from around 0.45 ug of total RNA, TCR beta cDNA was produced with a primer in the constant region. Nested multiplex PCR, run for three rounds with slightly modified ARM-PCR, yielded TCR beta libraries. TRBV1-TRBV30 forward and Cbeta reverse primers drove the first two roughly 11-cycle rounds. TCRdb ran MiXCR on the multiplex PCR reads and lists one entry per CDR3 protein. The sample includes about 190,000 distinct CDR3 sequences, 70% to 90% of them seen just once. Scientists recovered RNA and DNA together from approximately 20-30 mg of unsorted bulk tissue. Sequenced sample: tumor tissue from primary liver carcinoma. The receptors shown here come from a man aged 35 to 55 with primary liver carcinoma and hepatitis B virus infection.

Written as DNA, the CDR3 is TGTGCCAGCAGCCAAACTCCGGGACCAAACTACGAGCAGTACTTC. Its protein is CASSQTPGPNYEQYF. The chain recombines TRBV4-2 with TRBJ2-7; the D call may be TRBD1 or TRBD2 (5 bases each). V was pared by 2 bases and J by 3 bases, with 14 bases between. The germline V gene has CDR1 LGHNA and CDR2 YNFKEQ. The CDR3 is 15 residues long.

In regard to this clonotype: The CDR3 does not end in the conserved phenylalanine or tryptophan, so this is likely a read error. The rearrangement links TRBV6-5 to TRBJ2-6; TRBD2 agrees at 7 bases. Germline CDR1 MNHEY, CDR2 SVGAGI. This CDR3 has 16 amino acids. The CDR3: CARSNPGGPGANVLTL. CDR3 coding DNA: TGTGCCCGCAGTAATCCGGGAGGCCCTGGGGCCAACGTCCTGACTTTA.

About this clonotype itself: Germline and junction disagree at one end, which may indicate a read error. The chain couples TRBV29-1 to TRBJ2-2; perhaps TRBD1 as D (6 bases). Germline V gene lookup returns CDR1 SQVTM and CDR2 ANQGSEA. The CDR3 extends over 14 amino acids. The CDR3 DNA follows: TGTAGCGTTGATACGCAGGGGAACGCCGGGGAACTGTTTTTT. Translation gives CSVDTQGNAGELFF.

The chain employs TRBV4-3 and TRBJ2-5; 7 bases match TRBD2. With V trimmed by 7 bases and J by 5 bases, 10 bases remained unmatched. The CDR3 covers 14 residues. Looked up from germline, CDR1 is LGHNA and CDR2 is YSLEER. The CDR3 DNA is TGCGCCAGCATTCAAAACTGGGGGGGGGAGACCCAGTACTTC. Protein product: CASIQNWGGETQYF.

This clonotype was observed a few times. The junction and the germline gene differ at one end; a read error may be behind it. As DNA, the CDR3 is TGTGCCAGCACTCCTACCGGGAACTACGAGCAATACTTC. This codes for CASTPTGNYEQYF. The chain is built from TRBV12-3 or TRBV12-4 and TRBJ2-7; tentatively, D is TRBD2 (5 bases). The CDR3 has 13 residues.

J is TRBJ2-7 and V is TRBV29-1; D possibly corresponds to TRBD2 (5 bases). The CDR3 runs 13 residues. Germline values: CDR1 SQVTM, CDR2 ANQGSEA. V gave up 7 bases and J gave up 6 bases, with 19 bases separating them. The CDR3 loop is CSAQEAFQGEQYF. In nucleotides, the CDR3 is TGCAGCGCCCAGGAGGCGTTTCAAGGCGAGCAGTACTTC.

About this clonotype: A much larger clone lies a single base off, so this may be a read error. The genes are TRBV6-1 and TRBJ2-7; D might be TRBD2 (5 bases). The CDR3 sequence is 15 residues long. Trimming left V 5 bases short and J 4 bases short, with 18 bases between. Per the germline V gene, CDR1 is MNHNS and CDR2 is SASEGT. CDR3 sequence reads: CASSILAEGPYEQYF. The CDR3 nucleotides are TGTGCCAGCAGTATCTTGGCCGAGGGCCCGTACGAGCAGTACTTC.

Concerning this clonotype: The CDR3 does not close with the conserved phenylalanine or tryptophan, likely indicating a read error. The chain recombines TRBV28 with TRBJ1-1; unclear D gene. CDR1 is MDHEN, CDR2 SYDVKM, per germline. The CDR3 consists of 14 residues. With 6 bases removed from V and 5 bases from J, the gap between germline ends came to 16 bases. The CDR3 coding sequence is TGTGCCAGCAGCCTGGAGGGAGGGAATACTGAAGCTTTCTGT. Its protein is CASSLEGGNTEAFC.

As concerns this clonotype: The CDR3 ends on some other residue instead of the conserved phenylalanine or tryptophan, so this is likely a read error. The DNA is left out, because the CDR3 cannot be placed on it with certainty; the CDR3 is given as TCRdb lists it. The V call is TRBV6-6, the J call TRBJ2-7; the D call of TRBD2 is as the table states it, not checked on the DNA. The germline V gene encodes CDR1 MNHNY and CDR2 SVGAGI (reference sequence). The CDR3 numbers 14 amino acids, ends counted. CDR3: CASSLDFDYYEQYL.